The 19 T cell receptor beta chains in this list originate from one sample, sequenced in a study of cytomegalovirus exposure and HLA in healthy donors. The PCR employed 60 Vbeta primers together with 13 Jbeta primers. Produced via immunoSEQ multiplex PCR; TCRdb's table is partial and in-frame only. The sample carries approximately 100,000 clones, around 73% recorded once. Input material: PBMCs. All receptors come from a middle-aged man in good health and CMV-seronegative.

This chain joins TRBV11-2 and TRBJ2-3; 8 bases are shared with TRBD2. Germline assignment: CDR1 SGHAT and CDR2 FQNNGV. CDR3 length equals 16 residues. Trimming at V came to 4 bases and at J to 0 bases, leaving 6 bases not matched to a gene. The CDR3 sequence is CASSSRTSSSTDTQYF. DNA for the CDR3: TGTGCCAGCAGCTCCAGGACTAGCTCTAGCACAGATACGCAGTATTTT.

The chain combines TRBV27 with TRBJ2-5; 7 bases line up with TRBD2. CDR1 and CDR2 from the germline V gene are MNHEY and SMNVEV (reference sequence). V lost 1 base, J lost 4 bases, and 3 bases stayed unmatched. This CDR3 is 14 amino acids long. The CDR3 DNA follows: TGTGCCAGCAGTTTATTGGGGGGGGTAGAGACCCAGTACTTC. As protein: CASSLLGGVETQYF.

This clone was counted once. The chain links TRBV10-3 to TRBJ2-2, with 9 bases aligning to TRBD1. V trimming: 3 bases; J trimming: 8 bases; junction bases outside the gene matches: 7. CDR3 length: 15 residues. Germline V lookup: CDR1 ENHRY, CDR2 SYGVKD. CDR3 sequence: CAISETLQGAGELFF. CDR3 DNA sequence: TGTGCCATCAGTGAAACATTACAGGGGGCAGGGGAGCTGTTTTTT.

The CDR3 DNA reads as TGTGCCAGCTCGGGCGGGACAGGGTCGGATGAAAAACTGTTTTTT. It is translated as CASSGGTGSDEKLFF. The J gene is TRBJ1-4, the V gene TRBV18; TRBD1 matches at 9 bases. This CDR3 spans 15 amino acids. Germline V gene data show CDR1 as KGHSH and CDR2 as LQKENI. Trimming at V came to 6 bases and at J to 6 bases, leaving 8 bases not matched to a gene.

The chain combines TRBV7-2 with TRBJ2-5; D perhaps matches TRBD2 (7 bases). TRBJ2-7 explains the end of the DNA better; the J call may be wrong. This CDR3 comprises 14 residues. Germline CDR1 is SGHTA and CDR2 is FQGNSA. The CDR3 sequence: CASRPAGAPYEQYF. The CDR3, as DNA: TGTGCCAGCAGGCCCGCGGGGGCCCCCTACGAGCAGTACTTC.

A single count supports this clone. The gene calls are TRBV28 and TRBJ2-7; D gene ambiguous. V was shortened by 5 bases and J by 3 bases, with 14 bases between the two germline ends. Looked up from germline, CDR1 is MDHEN and CDR2 is SYDVKM. CDR3 length equals 14 residues. The CDR3 spells CASSRAGSYYEQYF. CDR3 sequence (DNA): TGTGCCAGCAGTCGCGCAGGATCATACTACGAGCAGTACTTC.

The gene calls are TRBV5-1 and TRBJ1-3; TRBD1 agrees at 7 bases. The CDR3 contains 15 residues. V trimming: 4 bases; J trimming: 0 bases; junction bases outside the gene matches: 4. Germline V gene data show CDR1 as SGHRS and CDR2 as YFSETQ. The CDR3 DNA follows: TGCGCCAGCAGCCTGGGACAGAACTCTGGAAACACCATATATTTT. This sequence encodes CASSLGQNSGNTIYF.

This chain joins TRBV6-1 and TRBJ1-1; perhaps TRBD1 as D (5 bases). The CDR3 runs to 14 residues. The V and J ends lost 2 bases and 0 bases respectively, with 7 bases between them. Germline assignment: CDR1 MNHNS and CDR2 SASEGT. The CDR3 DNA reads TGTGCCAGCAGTGAACAGGGTCTGAACACTGAAGCTTTCTTT. Translation gives CASSEQGLNTEAFF.

DNA of the CDR3: TGTGCCAGCAGTGGTAGGGTGAAGGGAGTCTCACGGTATTTT. Protein sequence: CASSGRVKGVSRYF. The rearrangement uses TRBV2 and TRBJ2-3; D possibly corresponds to TRBD2 (5 bases). Germline V gives CDR1 SNHLY, CDR2 FYNNEI. The germline V and J ends were trimmed by 4 bases and 14 bases, with 22 bases remaining between them. This CDR3 region has 14 residues. Full variable domain (rest looked up from reference TRBV2 and TRBJ2-3): EPEVTQTPSHQVTQMGQEVILRCVPISNHLYFYWYRQILGQKVEFLVSFYNNEISEKSEIFDDQFSVERPDGSNFTLKIRSTKLEDSAMYFCASSGRVKGVSRYFGPGTRLTVL.

A remark on this clone: The junction departs from germline at one end; a sequencing error may be responsible. This chain uses TRBV7-8 with TRBJ2-1; 7 positions match TRBD2. This CDR3 has 16 residues. The V gene's germline CDR1 is SGHVS and CDR2 FQNEAQ. Written as DNA, the CDR3 is TGTGCCAGCAGCTTCCGGTTTGGGGGGGGATTGGGTTCCAGGCTCTTC. It yields the protein CASSFRFGGGLGSRLF. The entire variable domain, with the rest obtained from reference TRBV7-8 and TRBJ2-1, is as follows: GAGVSQSPRYKVAKRGQDVALRCDPISGHVSLFWYQQALGQGPEFLTYFQNEAQLDKSGLPSDRFFAERPEGSVSTLKIQRTQQEDSAVYLCASSFRFGGGLGSRLFGPGTRLTVL.

This sequence joins TRBV19 and TRBJ2-6, with D tentatively TRBD1 (6 bases). This CDR3 spans 15 amino acids. Germline V gene lookup returns CDR1 LNHDA and CDR2 SQIVND (reference sequence). Between the trimmed V and J ends, which lost 8 bases and 0 bases, there was a span of 11 bases. DNA for the CDR3: TGTGCCAGTCAGGGACATTTCTCTGGGGCCAACGTCCTGACTTTC. Protein sequence: CASQGHFSGANVLTF. The full variable domain, with the rest looked up from reference TRBV19 and TRBJ2-6, is DGGITQSPKYLFRKEGQNVTLSCEQNLNHDAMYWYRQDPGQGLRLIYYSQIVNDFQKGDIAEGYSVSREKKESFPLTVTSAQKNPTAFYLCASQGHFSGANVLTFGAGSRLTVL.

This chain joins TRBV4-3 and TRBJ1-6; possible D gene TRBD1, 6 bases. There are 14 residues in the CDR3. Looked up from germline, CDR1 is LGHNA and CDR2 is YSLEER. The ends were cut back, 1 base at V and 9 bases at J, with 10 bases in the middle. This CDR3 is CASSQGQGSSPLHF. DNA of the CDR3: TGCGCCAGCAGCCAAGGTCAGGGGAGTTCACCCCTCCACTTT.

On this clone itself: Since the CDR3 does not end with the conserved phenylalanine or tryptophan, this likely comes from a read error. The J gene is TRBJ1-1, the V gene TRBV5-1; D is unclear. Germline-derived CDR1 and CDR2 are SGHRS and YFSETQ. This CDR3 spans 12 amino acids. Deletions cut 3 bases from V and 5 bases from J, with 8 bases between. The CDR3 DNA reads TGCGCCAGCAGCTCCGCGAGGACTGAAGCTTTCCTT. It codes for CASSSARTEAFL.

This chain connects TRBV19 to TRBJ1-2; 8 positions match TRBD1. After removal of 5 bases from V and 4 bases from J, the junction contained 15 bases not matched to a gene. Germline values: CDR1 LNHDA, CDR2 SQIVND (reference sequence). The CDR3 sequence is 17 residues long. The CDR3 DNA is TGTGCCAGTAGTGACCCCCGGGACAGGACAGCGGGCTATGGCTACACCTTC. Its protein is CASSDPRDRTAGYGYTF.

The chain recombines TRBV5-1 with TRBJ1-6; perhaps TRBD1 as D (5 bases). Germline V lookup: CDR1 SGHRS, CDR2 YFSETQ. V shed 1 base and J shed 7 bases, with 15 bases lying between them. This CDR3 is built from 16 residues. The CDR3 coding sequence is TGCGCCAGCAGCTTGTTGGGGGGAAAAGAGAATTCACCCCTCCACTTT. The encoded protein is CASSLLGGKENSPLHF.

The chain has TRBV12-5 and TRBJ1-5; D is undetermined. V lost 4 bases and J 9 bases, leaving 7 bases between the germline ends. The CDR3 sequence is 11 residues long. CDR1 is LGHNT, CDR2 FRNRAP, per germline. CDR3 DNA: TGTGCTAGTGGTTCCCCAGGGCCCCAGCATTTT. Protein product: CASGSPGPQHF.

The J gene is TRBJ1-2, the V gene TRBV11-2, with TRBD1 as a possible D gene (5 bases). Trimming took off 0 bases at V and 3 bases at J, with 14 bases between the two ends. CDR3 size: 16 residues. CDR1 is SGHAT and CDR2 is FQNNGV in the germline V gene. The CDR3 reads CASSLDLGAGDYGYTF. The CDR3 DNA is TGTGCCAGCAGCTTAGATCTAGGGGCTGGGGACTATGGCTACACCTTC.

V and J are TRBV30 and TRBJ1-1, with TRBD1 matching 8 bases. Germline V gene sequence: CDR1 GTSNPN, CDR2 SVGIG (reference sequence). CDR3 length: 13 amino acids. Unmatched junction bases numbered 5, after V lost 5 bases and J lost 3 bases. The CDR3 loop is CAWVQGAYTEAFF. CDR3 bases: TGTGCCTGGGTTCAGGGGGCCTACACTGAAGCTTTCTTT.

The V and J genes are TRBV30 and TRBJ2-5; D gene uncertain. The J call is uncertain, as TRBJ2-7 better fits the DNA end. The germline gives CDR1 GTSNPN, CDR2 SVGIG (reference sequence). This CDR3 has 11 amino acids. Here the CDR3 DNA reads TGTGCCTGGAGCACCACCTACGAGCAGTACTTC. Protein sequence: CAWSTTYEQYF.